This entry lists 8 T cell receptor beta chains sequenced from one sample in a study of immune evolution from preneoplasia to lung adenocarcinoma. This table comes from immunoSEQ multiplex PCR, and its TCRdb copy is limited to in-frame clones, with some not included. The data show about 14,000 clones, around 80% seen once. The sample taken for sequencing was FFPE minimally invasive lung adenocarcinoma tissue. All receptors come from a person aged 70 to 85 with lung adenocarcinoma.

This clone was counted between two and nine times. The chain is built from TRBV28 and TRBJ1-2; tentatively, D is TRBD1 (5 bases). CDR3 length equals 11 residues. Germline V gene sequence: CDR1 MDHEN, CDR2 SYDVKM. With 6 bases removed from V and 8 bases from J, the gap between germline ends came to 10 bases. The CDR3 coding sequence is TGTGCCAGCAGCCCGGGGCGGGGCTACACCTTC. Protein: CASSPGRGYTF.

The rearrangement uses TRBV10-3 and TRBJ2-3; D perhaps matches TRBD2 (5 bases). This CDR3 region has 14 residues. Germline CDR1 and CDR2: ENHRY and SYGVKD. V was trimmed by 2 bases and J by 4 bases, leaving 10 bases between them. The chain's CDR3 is CAISEDGIADTQYF. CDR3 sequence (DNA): TGTGCCATCAGTGAGGACGGGATTGCAGATACGCAGTATTTT.

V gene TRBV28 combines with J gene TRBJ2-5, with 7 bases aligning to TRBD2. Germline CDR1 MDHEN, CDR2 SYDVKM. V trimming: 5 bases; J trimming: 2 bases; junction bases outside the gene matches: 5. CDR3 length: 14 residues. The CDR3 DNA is TGTGCCAGCAGTCTCCCGGGACTACAAGAGACCCAGTACTTC. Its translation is CASSLPGLQETQYF.

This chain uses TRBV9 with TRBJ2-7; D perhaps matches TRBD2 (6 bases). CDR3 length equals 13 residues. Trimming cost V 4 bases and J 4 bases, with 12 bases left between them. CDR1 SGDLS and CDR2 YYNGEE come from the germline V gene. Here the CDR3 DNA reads TGTGCCAGCAGCCCGCTTGCGGGGTACGAGCAGTACTTC. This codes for CASSPLAGYEQYF.

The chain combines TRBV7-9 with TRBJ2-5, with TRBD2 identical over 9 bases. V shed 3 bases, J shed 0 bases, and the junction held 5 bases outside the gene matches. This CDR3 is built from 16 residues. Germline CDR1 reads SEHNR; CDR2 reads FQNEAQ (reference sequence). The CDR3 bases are TGTGCCAGCAGCTTTGGGACTAGCAGAAACCAAGAGACCCAGTACTTC. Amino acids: CASSFGTSRNQETQYF.

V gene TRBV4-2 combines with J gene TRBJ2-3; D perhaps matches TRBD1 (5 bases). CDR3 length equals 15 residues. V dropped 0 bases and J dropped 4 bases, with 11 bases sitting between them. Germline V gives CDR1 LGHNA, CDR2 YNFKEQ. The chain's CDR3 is CASSQEWARADTQYF. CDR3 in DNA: TGTGCCAGCAGCCAAGAATGGGCCAGGGCAGATACGCAGTATTTT.

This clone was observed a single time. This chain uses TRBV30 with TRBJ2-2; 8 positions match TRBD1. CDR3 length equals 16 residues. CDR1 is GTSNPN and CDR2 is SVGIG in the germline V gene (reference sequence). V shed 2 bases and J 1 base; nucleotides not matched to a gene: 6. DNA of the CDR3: TGTGCCTGGAGTTCACCCGGGACAGGGAACACCGGGGAGCTGTTTTTT. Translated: CAWSSPGTGNTGELFF.

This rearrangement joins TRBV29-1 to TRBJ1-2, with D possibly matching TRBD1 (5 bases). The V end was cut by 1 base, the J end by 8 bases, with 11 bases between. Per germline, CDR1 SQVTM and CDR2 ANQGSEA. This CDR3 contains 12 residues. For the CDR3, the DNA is TGCAGCGTTGAAGTTAACGGGGACGGCTACACCTTC. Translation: CSVEVNGDGYTF.